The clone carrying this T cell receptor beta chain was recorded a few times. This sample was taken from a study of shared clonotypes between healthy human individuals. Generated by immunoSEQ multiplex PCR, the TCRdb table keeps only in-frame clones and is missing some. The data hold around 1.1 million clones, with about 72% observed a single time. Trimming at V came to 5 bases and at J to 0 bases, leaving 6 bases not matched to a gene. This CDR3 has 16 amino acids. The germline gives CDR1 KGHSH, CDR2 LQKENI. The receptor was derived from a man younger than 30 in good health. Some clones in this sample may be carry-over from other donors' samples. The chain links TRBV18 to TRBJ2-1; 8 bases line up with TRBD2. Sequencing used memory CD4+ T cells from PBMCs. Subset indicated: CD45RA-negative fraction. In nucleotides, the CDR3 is TGTGCCAGCTCATCCCAGCGGGGGAGCTCCTACAATGAGCAGTTCTTC. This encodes CASSSQRGSSYNEQFF.